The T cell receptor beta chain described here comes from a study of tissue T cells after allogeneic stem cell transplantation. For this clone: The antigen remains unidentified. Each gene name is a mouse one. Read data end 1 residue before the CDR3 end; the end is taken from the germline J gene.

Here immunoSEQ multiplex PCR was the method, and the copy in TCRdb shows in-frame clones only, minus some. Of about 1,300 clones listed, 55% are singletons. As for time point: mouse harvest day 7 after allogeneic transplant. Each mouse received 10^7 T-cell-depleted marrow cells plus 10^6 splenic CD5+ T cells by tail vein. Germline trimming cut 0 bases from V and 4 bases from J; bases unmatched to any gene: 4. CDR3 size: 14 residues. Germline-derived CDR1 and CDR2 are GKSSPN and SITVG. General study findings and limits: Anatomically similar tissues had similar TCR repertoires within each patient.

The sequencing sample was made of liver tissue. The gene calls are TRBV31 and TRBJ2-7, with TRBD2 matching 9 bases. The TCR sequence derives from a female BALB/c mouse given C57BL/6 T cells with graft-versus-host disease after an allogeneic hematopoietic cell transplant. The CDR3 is CAWSLNWGAYEQYF. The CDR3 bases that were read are TGTGCCTGGAGTCTAAACTGGGGGGCTTATGAACAGTAC.